This T cell receptor beta chain was recorded in a study of T cell responses to AZD1222 COVID-19 vaccine (dated by TCRdb to about 2021). For context, the study as a whole: AZD1222 recipients whose second dose came at about 4 weeks and those whose second dose came at about 12 weeks were combined into one group, since spike-specific TCR depth and breadth did not differ between the two schedules. Trial participants were enrolled by age into subgroups of 18-55, 56-69 and 70-plus years, and around 150, 29 and 61 TCR-sequenced participants, respectively, were included in these subgroups. TCR sequencing was performed for about 240 trial participants, of whom around 200 were given two doses of AZD1222 and some 26 were given two doses of MenACWY control vaccine. The paper as a whole reports these results and caveats: Most participants were white British and females outnumbered males, and the authors suggested that clonal diversity may have been underestimated. The whole spike protein was spanned by vaccine-associated CD4 TCRs, and dominant responses were seen in regions 160-218 and 743-854. Conclusions about previously exposed vaccinees are limited, since just 5 or 6 AZD1222 recipients were seropositive for SARS-CoV-2 at baseline. Because no day 14 peak-response samples were available, repertoires were characterized only after the peak T cell response. Reportedly, almost half of the unique spike-specific TCRs recognized epitopes lying outside the regions that are mutated in the B.1.351 and B.1.1.7 variants. The 56-69-year group was small, and its depth increase did not reach significance, likely because of low power. Spike-specific TCR breadth and depth rose significantly after two AZD1222 doses compared with day 0 and with MenACWY recipients.

The CDR3 regions of human TCRbeta chains were analyzed by immunosequencing. Per the source publication's procedure: Repertoire TCRs were matched against a reference library of SARS-CoV-2-specific TCRs generated with the MIRA antigen-specificity platform. Breadth was defined as the fraction of unique TCRs that were SARS-CoV-2-associated, and depth was defined as the fraction of total T cells that were SARS-CoV-2-associated. Using the MIRA data, each spike-specific TCR was assigned both to the spike region to which the TCR was reactive and to a CD4 or CD8 class. Log10-transformed breadth and depth values were compared by one-way ANOVA with Sidak's multiple comparisons tests. The source is immuneACCESS, and TCRdb retained only in-frame sequences with V and J called. Part of the clones is not carried over; for the studies checked, unresolved V genes explain less than half of this, and the remainder is unexplained. V and J calls and clone size are copied from that table; D and trimming were computed from the DNA. Within this sample are about 140,000 clones, with roughly nine tenths of them counted one time only. Jointly, the top ten make up 2.5% to 3% of the sample.

Taken with the paper, the label for time point translates to: baseline before first vaccination. Vaccinee samples came from UK trials COV001 and COV002, including a single-blind randomized controlled phase 2/3 trial of AZD1222 (ChAdOx1 nCoV-19) in healthy adults. Trial participant PBMC samples were collected at day 0 and day 28 after the second dose for TCRbeta chain sequencing. V loses 5 bases, J loses 2 bases, and the germline ends lie 16 bases apart. Including the terminal cysteine and phenylalanine, the CDR3 comprises 15 residues. Just the 45-base CDR3 DNA is kept, in frame starting at base 1. Reading the germline V gene gives CDR1 SGHVS and CDR2 FNYEAQ. On this clone itself: What this receptor recognizes is not known. Base qualities are not recorded, but no much larger clone differs from it by a single base.

The TCR originated in an adult in good health. This chain joins TRBV7-6 to TRBJ2-7, with a tentative D gene TRBD1 over 6 matching bases. The sample was peripheral blood, taken on day 0 of AZD1222 vaccination. The DNA sequence is TGTGCCAGCAGCAAACAGGGAACCCTTACCTACGAGCAGTACTTC. Its protein product is CASSKQGTLTYEQYF.